This T cell receptor beta chain stems from a study of regulatory and conventional T cells in RAG deficiency listed by TCRdb under 2017. Regarding the research as a whole: High-throughput TCR beta sequencing was used to compare the repertoire diversity and composition of Treg, conventional CD4+ and CD8+ T cells between RAG-deficient patients and healthy controls. The study at large found these results: For some subjects, some T-cell subset analyses were not performed. Compared with controls, Omenn syndrome and CID/AS patients had 80 to 100-fold fewer unique TCR beta sequences in Treg cells, but only approximately 10-fold fewer in the other subsets. Compared with control T-cell subpopulations, RAG-deficient patients had much lower Shannon entropy and higher Simpson indices. The CD25-high CD127-low cells sorted from Omenn syndrome patients may be peripherally activated cells rather than true Treg cells. Shorter CDR3 lengths were found in all patient T-cell subsets, and >85% Treg-Tconv repertoire overlap at nucleotide and amino acid level was observed in Omenn syndrome patients.

CDR3 length: 16 amino acids, cysteine to phenylalanine. Only the CDR3 DNA stays, 48 bases, in frame from base 1. Taken from the germline V gene, the CDR1 and CDR2 loops are LGHNT and FRNRAP. Cut back by 7 bases and 1 base, the V and J ends lie 16 bases apart. Receptor libraries were prepared by the immunoSEQ multiplex PCR assay. Rearranged TCR beta chain products were amplified from genomic DNA of sorted T-cell subsets and sequenced. The original methods were these. Shannon entropy and Simpson indices were used to quantify the repertoire diversity of productive TCR beta rearrangements. Clonal expansion was assessed using the summed frequency of the 100 most abundant productive TCR beta clonotypes among total reads. The TRB repertoires were scored with a self-reactivity index that is based on amino acid usage at CDR3beta positions 6 and 7. Two-way ANOVA was used for repertoire analyses, while Student t or Mann-Whitney tests were used for flow cytometric analyses. TCRdb re-hosts the immuneACCESS table, in-frame sequences only. Its copies lack some clones; in the studies checked, an unresolved V gene accounts for under half of them, and the cause for the rest is not known. The V and J calls and the clone size are those of that table, but D and trimming were determined from the DNA. In this sample the table shows 25,000 to 35,000 clones, around 89% of which occur a single time. Under 5.5% of the sample rests with the top ten.

Note on this clone: It lacks a known antigen. No per-base quality is available; no much larger clone lies one base away.

Repertoire analyses used several healthy control donors as the comparison group. CD8+ T cells lacking CD4 were purified from blood before genomic DNA extraction. The sample was also reused in another study, on regulatory T cells. The second paper further reports: In the multiplex PCR, 52 forward TRBV primers and 13 reverse TRBJ primers were used, and assay-based and computational corrections were applied for amplification bias. Restricted unique TRB V-J pairs and skewed V and J gene usage were observed in patient repertoires, most markedly in regulatory T cells. Between CD3G-deficient patients and healthy controls, the study compared T-cell receptor beta repertoires in sorted regulatory T cells, conventional CD4+ T cells and CD8+ T cells. Ficoll density separation was used to isolate peripheral blood mononuclear cells. CD3+ CD8+ CD4- T cells were isolated using a FACSAria cell sorter. Rearranged TRB loci were amplified from genomic DNA by multiplex PCR within the immunoSEQ assay. TRB amplicons were sequenced on an Illumina HiSeq platform. Custom algorithms error-filtered the raw sequences and aligned the raw sequences to reference gene sequences, after which the immunoSEQ online tools were used for analysis. The frequencies of productive and nonproductive TRB rearrangements were evaluated among unique sequences as well as among total sequences. Prism software was used to run t tests, Mann-Whitney tests or two-way ANOVA for comparisons between groups.

Sequencing was done on a sample of CD8+ T cells sorted from blood. The sequence is built from TRBV12-5 and TRBJ2-2, with TRBD1 as a weak D call on 6 bases. This TCR was recovered from a human donor in good health. The nucleotides are TGTGCTAGTGCTCTAGCCGGGACAAGGAACACCGGGGAGCTGTTTTTT. This translates into CASALAGTRNTGELFF.